This is a list of T cell receptor beta chains from one sample in a study of blood T cell repertoires in COVID-19. Sequencing used immunoSEQ multiplex PCR; TCRdb keeps in-frame clones, though not all of them. In the table there are around 300,000 clones, 85% of which are singletons. Sequencing was carried out using peripheral blood. The receptors shown here come from a human donor in a cohort sampled during active COVID-19. Both conserved end residues are part of each CDR3. Fields, in order: D gene, V gene, J gene, clone size, CDR3 DNA, CDR3 protein. D genes are given only for firm matches. Size is omitted from some rows. Given values are once, few, many or a class for expanded clones.

TRBD2,TRBV5-8,TRBJ2-1,once,TGTGCCAGCAGCTTGGCCCTAGCGGGGGGCTCCAGCTCCTACAATGAGCAGTTCTTC,CASSLALAGGSSSYNEQFF
TRBD1,TRBV24-1,TRBJ2-1,few,TGTGCCACCAGTGACCGCGACAGGGGGCAATCAAATGAGCAGTTCTTC,CATSDRDRGQSNEQFF
NA,TRBV5-1,TRBJ2-7,NA,TGCGCCAGCAGCCGGGGGACAGAGCTCTACGAGCAGTACTTC,CASSRGTELYEQYF
NA,TRBV27,TRBJ1-1,few,TGTGCCAGCAGATCTGGTGGGCAGACTGAAGCTTTCTTT,CASRSGGQTEAFF
NA,TRBV5-1,TRBJ2-5,NA,TGCGCCAGCAGCTTTACCGGGGGTTCACAAGAGACCCAGTACTTC,CASSFTGGSQETQYF
NA,TRBV24-1,TRBJ1-1,once,TGTGCCACCAGTGACCTAGACACTGAAGCTTTCTTT,CATSDLDTEAFF
NA,TRBV3-1/TRBV3-2,TRBJ1-5,many,TGTGCCAGCAGCCCACAGGTCTTTAATCAGCCCCAGCATTTT,CASSPQVFNQPQHF
TRBD1,TRBV25-1,TRBJ1-1,NA,TGTGCCAGCAGTGATCCTAGACAGGGGTCAGTCGCTGAAGCTTTCTTT,CASSDPRQGSVAEAFF
TRBD1,TRBV30,TRBJ2-7,NA,TGTGCCTGGGAACTAGGGGGCCGCCAACGAGAGCAGTACTTC,CAWELGGRQREQYF
TRBD2,TRBV2,TRBJ2-5,once,TGTGCCAGCAGTGAATGGCGGGGGGGCCAAGAGACCCAGTACTTC,CASSEWRGGQETQYF
NA,TRBV7-8,TRBJ1-1,NA,TGTGCCAGCAGCTCCTGGACTGGTAGAGGCACTGAAGCTTTCTTT,CASSSWTGRGTEAFF
NA,TRBV9,TRBJ1-4,NA,TGTGCCAGCAGCGTAGCGCGTGGGGGAGGCGGTAATGAAAAACTGTTTTTT,CASSVARGGGGNEKLFF
NA,TRBV2,TRBJ1-6,NA,TGTGCCAGCAGTGATGATTTACGGGATTCACCCCTCCACTTT,CASSDDLRDSPLHF
TRBD2,TRBV27,TRBJ2-7,NA,TGTGCCAGCAGACTTAGAGGGACTACCTACGAGCAGTACTTC,CASRLRGTTYEQYF
NA,TRBV6-5,TRBJ1-6,NA,TGTGCCAGCAGTACTCGGGGGTCACCCCTCCACTTT,CASSTRGSPLHF
NA,TRBV18,TRBJ1-2,NA,TGTGCCAGCTCACCACAGGCGGGGAACTATGGCTACACCTTC,CASSPQAGNYGYTF
NA,TRBV7-9,TRBJ1-1,NA,TGTGCCAGCAGCTTAAGTACGGGAGTAACTGAAGCTTTCTTT,CASSLSTGVTEAFF
NA,TRBV3-1/TRBV3-2,TRBJ1-2,once,TGTGCCAGCAGCCAAGGTTTGTCAGGGCGTAACTATGGCTACACCTTC,CASSQGLSGRNYGYTF
TRBD1,TRBV28,TRBJ2-2,few,TGTGCCACCTCCGGGACAGGGTACGGGGAGCTGTTTTTT,CATSGTGYGELFF
TRBD1,TRBV27,TRBJ1-5,NA,TGTGCCAGCAGTTTAGGGGCGGACAGGGAAAATCAGCCCCAGCATTTT,CASSLGADRENQPQHF
NA,TRBV7-2,TRBJ2-7,many,TGTGCCAGCAGCTTAAACGGCGAGCAGTACTTC,CASSLNGEQYF
NA,TRBV7-3,TRBJ1-2,NA,TGTGCCAGCAGCTTAACTTCCACAGGGACGGGCTACACCTTC,CASSLTSTGTGYTF
TRBD1,TRBV28,TRBJ1-5,NA,TGTGCCAGCAGGGGGGGGGACAGGCGGGATCAGCCCCAGCATTTT,CASRGGDRRDQPQHF
NA,TRBV3-1/TRBV3-2,TRBJ1-6,NA,TGTGCCAGCAGCCAAGGGGGCGCGGATTCACCCCTCCACTTT,CASSQGGADSPLHF
NA,TRBV6-5,TRBJ2-1,once,TGTGCCAGCACCCGCCTTGGGCAGTACAATGAGCAGTTCTTC,CASTRLGQYNEQFF
TRBD2,TRBV2,TRBJ2-3,once,TGTGCCAACCCAAAGCGGGGACCTTACACAGATACGCAGTATTTT,CANPKRGPYTDTQYF
NA,TRBV24-1,TRBJ2-7,NA,TGTGCCACCAGTGAGTCCGGGCCTCGGAGGTACGAGCAGTACTTC,CATSESGPRRYEQYF
TRBD2,TRBV9,TRBJ2-1,NA,TGTGCCAGCAGCGAGGGGCTAGCGGGGGACTACTCCTACAATGAGCAGTTCTTC,CASSEGLAGDYSYNEQFF
TRBD2,TRBV11-2,TRBJ2-7,NA,TGTGCCAGCAGCTTAGTCGTATACGGAGCGGGGCCTTACGAGCAGTACTTC,CASSLVVYGAGPYEQYF
NA,TRBV30,TRBJ1-1,NA,TGTGCCTGGAGTACCCAGACGGGTGAAGCTTTCTTT,CAWSTQTGEAFF
NA,TRBV6-5,TRBJ2-7,NA,TGTGCCAGCAGTTACGGGGCAGGCTACGAGCAGTACTTC,CASSYGAGYEQYF
NA,TRBV7-2,TRBJ1-5,NA,TGTGCCAGCAGCTTACCGTGGGACTTCAATCAGCCCCAGCATTTT,CASSLPWDFNQPQHF
NA,TRBV27,TRBJ1-1,few,TGTGCCAGCAGTTTATCGTATGGAGGCTCGGGCACTGAAGCTTTCTTT,CASSLSYGGSGTEAFF
NA,TRBV18,TRBJ1-1,NA,TGTGCCAGCGCGGGATTGATTGGCACGGCCGGAGCTTTCTTT,CASAGLIGTAGAFF
TRBD2,TRBV19,TRBJ2-5,NA,TGTGCCAGTAGTACGGGACTAGCGGGGGGACAGACCCAGTACTTC,CASSTGLAGGQTQYF
TRBD1,TRBV6-5,TRBJ2-2,NA,TGTGCCAGCAGCGTCCGGGACAGGGTGGCCGGGGAGCTGTTTTTT,CASSVRDRVAGELFF
NA,TRBV6-5,TRBJ2-5,NA,TGTGCCAGCAGATGGACAGCGGATCCCCAAGAGACCCAGTACTTC,CASRWTADPQETQYF